The clone carrying this TCR beta chain was found once. What it recognizes is unknown. A read error may account for a junction end that differs from germline. The data belong to a study of T cell responses to AZD1222 COVID-19 vaccine. The overall study: Second doses at about 4 or about 12 weeks were pooled.

Findings of the study overall: Distributed over spike, vaccine-associated CD4 TCRs predominated at 160-218 and 743-854. Sampling that yielded the repertoires occurred only after the peak T cell response. Possibly, clonal diversity was underestimated; donors were largely white British and included more females.

Generated by immunoSEQ multiplex PCR, the TCRdb table keeps only in-frame clones and is missing some. The sample lists some 140,000 clones; approximately 90% were seen once. The CDR3 is 14 residues long. Germline CDR1 reads MNHNS; CDR2 reads SASEGT. The input for sequencing was peripheral blood, taken on day 0 of AZD1222 vaccination. The rearrangement joins TRBV6-1 to TRBJ1-2; no firm D call. The TCR comes from an adult in good health. This chain's CDR3 is CASREGRPNYGYTF. Written as DNA, the CDR3 is TGTGCCAGCAGAGAAGGACGACCTAACTATGGCTACACCTTC.